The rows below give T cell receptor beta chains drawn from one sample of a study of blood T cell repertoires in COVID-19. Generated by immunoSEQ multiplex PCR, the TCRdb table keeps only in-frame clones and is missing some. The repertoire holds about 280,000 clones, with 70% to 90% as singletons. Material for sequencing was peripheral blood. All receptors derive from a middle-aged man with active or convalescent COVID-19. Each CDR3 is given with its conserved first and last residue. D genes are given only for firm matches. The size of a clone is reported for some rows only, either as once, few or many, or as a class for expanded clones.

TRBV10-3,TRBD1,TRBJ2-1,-,TGTGCCATAAAGGGGGCCGATGAGCAGTTCTTC,CAIKGADEQFF
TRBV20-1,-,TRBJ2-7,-,TGCAGTGCTAGTCCACTAGGCTCGATCGACGAGCAGTACTTC,CSASPLGSIDEQYF
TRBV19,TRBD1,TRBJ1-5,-,TGTGCCAGTAGTCCATGGCCCGGGACAGGGGGAACTCAGCCCCAGCATTTT,CASSPWPGTGGTQPQHF
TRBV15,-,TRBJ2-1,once,TGTGCCACCAGCTCCCGAGGGCAGGAAGCTGAGCAGTTCTTC,CATSSRGQEAEQFF
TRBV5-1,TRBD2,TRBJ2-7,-,TGCGCCAGCAGCTTAACTAGCGGGAGTATTTACGAGCAGTACTTC,CASSLTSGSIYEQYF
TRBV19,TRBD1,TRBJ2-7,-,TGTGCCAGTCGCCCGGGACAGGGAGCCCACGAGCAGTACTTC,CASRPGQGAHEQYF
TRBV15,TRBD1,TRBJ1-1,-,TGTGCCACCAGCAGCCACAGGGGTTTGGGCACTGAAGCTTTCTTT,CATSSHRGLGTEAFF
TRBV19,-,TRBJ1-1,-,TGTGCCAGTAGTGCGGGCCACGGAGCTTTCTTT,CASSAGHGAFF
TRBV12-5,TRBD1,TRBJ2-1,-,TGTGCTAGTGTCAAAGGGGGCGACGGTGAGCAGTTCTTC,CASVKGGDGEQFF
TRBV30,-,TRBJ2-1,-,TGTGCCTGGAGTGCGTACAATGAGCAGTTCTTC,CAWSAYNEQFF
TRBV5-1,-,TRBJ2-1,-,TGCGCCAGCAGCTTGGGGTTTGTGGGAGTTGTTCATGAGCAGTTCTTC,CASSLGFVGVVHEQFF
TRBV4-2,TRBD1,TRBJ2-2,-,TGTGCCAGCTCCGATTTAAGACAGGGGAACACCGGGGAGCTGTTTTTT,CASSDLRQGNTGELFF
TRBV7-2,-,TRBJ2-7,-,TGTGCCAGCAGCTTAGCCTCGGGAGACTTCTACGAGCAGTACTTC,CASSLASGDFYEQYF
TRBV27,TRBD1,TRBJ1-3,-,TGTGCCAGCAGTTTCCGCGGACAGGGAGGAAACACCATATATTTT,CASSFRGQGGNTIYF
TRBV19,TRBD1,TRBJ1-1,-,TGTGCCAGTAGCTTTGACCCAGGGGGCACTGAAGCTTTCTTT,CASSFDPGGTEAFF
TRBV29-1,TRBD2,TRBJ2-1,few,TGCAGCGCCTCAAAGCTAGCGGGAGGATGGGGCGCCTACAATGAGCAGTTCTTC,CSASKLAGGWGAYNEQFF
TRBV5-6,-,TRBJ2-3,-,TGTGCCAGCAGCTACTCTGGCACAGATACGCAGTATTTT,CASSYSGTDTQYF
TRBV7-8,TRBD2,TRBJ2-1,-,TGTGCCAGCAGCTTAGACGGGACTAGAAGGCGTGACAATGAGCAGTTCTTC,CASSLDGTRRRDNEQFF
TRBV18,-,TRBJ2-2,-,TGTGCCAGCTCACAATACAGGGACACCGGGGAGCTGTTTTTT,CASSQYRDTGELFF
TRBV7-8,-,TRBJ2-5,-,TGTGCCAGCAGGGTCCAAGGGGGCCAAGAGACCCAGTACTTC,CASRVQGGQETQYF
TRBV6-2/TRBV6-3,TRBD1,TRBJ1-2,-,TGTGCCAGCAGTTACTCGACAGGGCAATATGGCTACACCTTC,CASSYSTGQYGYTF
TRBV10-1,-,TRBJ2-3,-,TGCGCCAGCAGCCGGGACTCCACAGATACGCAGTATTTT,CASSRDSTDTQYF
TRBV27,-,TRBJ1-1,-,TGTGCCAGCAATCCCCTCGCATCAGGCAGGCTTGAACCAGCTTTCTTT,CASNPLASGRLEPAFF
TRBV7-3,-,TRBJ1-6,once,TGTGCCAGCAGCTTAGGACTCGAGGGTTCACCCCTCCACTTT,CASSLGLEGSPLHF
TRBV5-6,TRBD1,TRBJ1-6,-,TGTGCCAGCAGCTCGAACAGGGGGCTTTGGTCACCCCTCCACTTT,CASSSNRGLWSPLHF
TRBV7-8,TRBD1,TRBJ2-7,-,TGTGCCAGCAGCTCCCCATCGGGACAGGGGGCCGAGCAGTACTTC,CASSSPSGQGAEQYF
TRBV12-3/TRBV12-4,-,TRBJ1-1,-,TGTGCCAGCAGTTTGCTGAGAGACACTGAAGCTTTCTTT,CASSLLRDTEAFF
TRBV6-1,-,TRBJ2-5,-,TGTGCCAGCAGTGGATTGCGGCTTTGGGTGAGGGAGACCCAGTACTTC,CASSGLRLWVRETQYF
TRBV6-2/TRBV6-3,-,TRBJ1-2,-,TGTGCCAGCAGTTATGGTGACAGGATCTATGGCTACACCTTC,CASSYGDRIYGYTF
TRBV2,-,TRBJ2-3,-,TGTGCCAGCAGTCCTCTAGGGGCCCCCACAGATACGCAGTATTTT,CASSPLGAPTDTQYF